A selection of T cell receptor beta chains follows, all from one sample in a study of T cell repertoires in cytomegalovirus infection. TCRdb reanalysed the reads using MiXCR and keeps one entry per CDR3 protein. The sample includes fewer than 950,000 distinct CDR3 sequences, approximately 29% of them seen just once. Their cognate antigens are unknown. The sequencing used cultured CD8+ T cells from PBMCs, collected from culture after CMV antigen stimulation. The receptor source for this set is a human donor in good health (CMV status not recorded). Some clones in this sample may be carry-over from other donors' samples. Each CDR3 is given with its conserved first and last residue. D genes are given only for firm matches. The size entry is marked missing in some rows and otherwise reads once, few, many or a size class.

CDR3 DNA,CDR3 protein,clone size,CDR3 length,D gene,V gene,J gene
TGTGCCAGCAGGATCCTACAGGGGACTGAAGCTTTCTTT,CASRILQGTEAFF,-,13,TRBD1,TRBV28,TRBJ1-1
TGTGCCAGCAGCTTAGGGCCCCGGGGGGCCTTTGATGAGCAGTTCTTC,CASSLGPRGAFDEQFF,many,16,-,TRBV7-8,TRBJ2-1
TGTGCCAGCAGCTTAGAGGACGGCGCTGTCGATGGCTACACCTTC,CASSLEDGAVDGYTF,many,15,-,TRBV7-6,TRBJ1-2
TGTGCCAGCAGCCCAACGCCTAGCGGGAAAAACATTCAGTACTTC,CASSPTPSGKNIQYF,-,15,TRBD2,TRBV7-2,TRBJ2-4
TGTGCCAGTAGTATAAAACGGAATTCTAATTCACCCCTCCACTTT,CASSIKRNSNSPLHF,-,15,-,TRBV19,TRBJ1-6
TGTGCCAGCAGTTACTCGGGTCCCCAAGAGACCCAGTACTTC,CASSYSGPQETQYF,-,14,-,TRBV6-5,TRBJ2-5
TGCGCCAGCAGCTTGCACCCCCAGGGGCTGGAGAACACTGAAGCTTTCTTT,CASSLHPQGLENTEAFF,-,17,-,TRBV4-3,TRBJ1-1
TGTGCCAGCAGCCAAGTAACAGGGGGAGCCGGGGAGCTGTTTTTT,CASSQVTGGAGELFF,few,15,TRBD1,TRBV4-2,TRBJ2-2
TGTGCCAGCAGTCTTACCTGGGACAGGGTTACTGAAGCTTTCTTT,CASSLTWDRVTEAFF,-,15,TRBD1,TRBV27,TRBJ1-1
TGTGCCAGCAGTTACTCGAGAGGACGGATGAACACTGAAGCTTTCTTT,CASSYSRGRMNTEAFF,-,16,-,TRBV6-5,TRBJ1-1
TGTGCCAGCAGTATGCGGGGCGAGACAGATACGCAGTATTTT,CASSMRGETDTQYF,-,14,-,TRBV11-3,TRBJ2-3
TGTGCCAGCAGTGACCCGGGGCTAAGGAACTATGGCTACACCTTC,CASSDPGLRNYGYTF,many,15,-,TRBV6-1,TRBJ1-2
TGTGCCAGCAGCCCCAGGACAGGATCCCACCTCTCCCCCAGCTCTGGGGCCAACGTCCTGACTTTC,CASSPRTGSHLSPSSGANVLTF,many,22,TRBD1,TRBV7-9,TRBJ2-6
TGTGCCAGCAGCTATCGGACTAGCGGCCACCAAGAGACCCAGTACTTC,CASSYRTSGHQETQYF,many,16,TRBD2,TRBV7-2,TRBJ2-5
TGCAGTGCCCTATACAACGGGGCAGTCTCGACCCAGTACTTC,CSALYNGAVSTQYF,-,14,-,TRBV20-1,TRBJ2-5
TGTGCCAGCATGTACGGAACTGAAGCTTTCTTT,CASMYGTEAFF,few,11,-,TRBV27,TRBJ1-1
TGTGCCAGCATCAAGGGACGCAACTCCTACAATGAGCAGTTCTTC,CASIKGRNSYNEQFF,-,15,-,TRBV27,TRBJ2-1
TGTGCCAGCAGCCCTTCCGAGGGCATGAACACTGAAGCTTTCTTT,CASSPSEGMNTEAFF,-,15,-,TRBV5-5,TRBJ1-1
TGTGCCAGCAGCCAAGAACTTTCCAGGGCGAACACTGAAGCTTTCTTT,CASSQELSRANTEAFF,-,16,-,TRBV4-1,TRBJ1-1
TGTGCCAGCAGCTCAATGGGGGGTACTCTCGAGCAGTTCTTC,CASSSMGGTLEQFF,few,14,-,TRBV7-6,TRBJ2-1
TGTGCCAGCAGTGAAAGACAGTTCTACGAGCAGTACTTC,CASSERQFYEQYF,few,13,-,TRBV6-1,TRBJ2-7
TGTGCCAGTAGCCTCCGGGACAGGCTCTACGAGCAGTACTTC,CASSLRDRLYEQYF,few,14,TRBD1,TRBV19,TRBJ2-7
TGTGCCAGCAGCTCCACGCCTTACAATGAGCAGTTCTTC,CASSSTPYNEQFF,-,13,-,TRBV7-6,TRBJ2-1
TGCGCCAGCAGCCAAGATCCCCATGTAGGGGATGGCTACACCTTC,CASSQDPHVGDGYTF,-,15,-,TRBV4-1,TRBJ1-2
TGTGCCAGCAGCTTAAATCCCTTCATATACAATGAGCAGTTCTTC,CASSLNPFIYNEQFF,-,15,-,TRBV7-6,TRBJ2-1
TGTGCCAACAGTTCCTTAGGGCGGGGGGGCCGAGATACGCAGTATTTT,CANSSLGRGGRDTQYF,-,16,TRBD2,TRBV7-6,TRBJ2-3
TGTGCCAGCAGCTTTTCGGGGCTCGGAGAGACCGGGGAGCTGTTTTTT,CASSFSGLGETGELFF,-,16,-,TRBV5-6,TRBJ2-2
TGTGCCAGCACCTTGATTCGGAGCGGGGTCCAATACGGAGATACGCAGTATTTT,CASTLIRSGVQYGDTQYF,-,18,TRBD2,TRBV11-1,TRBJ2-3
TGTGCCAGCAGCCAAGATGTGGGGACAGGGCCCTACAATGAGCAGTTCTTC,CASSQDVGTGPYNEQFF,-,17,TRBD1,TRBV14,TRBJ2-1
TGTGCCAGCAGTTACGAGCGGGGGGGGAACACCGGGGAGCTGTTTTTT,CASSYERGGNTGELFF,-,16,TRBD2,TRBV6-2/TRBV6-3,TRBJ2-2
TGTGCTAGTGCGTCGGGACGGGAGAACACTGAAGCTTTCTTT,CASASGRENTEAFF,-,14,-,TRBV12-5,TRBJ1-1
TGTGCCAGCAGCTCAAGGGGGTCCCCAATGAATGAGCAGTTCTTC,CASSSRGSPMNEQFF,-,15,-,TRBV7-9,TRBJ2-1
TGCAGTGCCCCTAGCCTAGCGGGGAGGGATACGCAGTATTTT,CSAPSLAGRDTQYF,-,14,TRBD2,TRBV20-1,TRBJ2-3
TGCGCCAGCAGCCAAGATACGACAGGGAACACTGAAGCTTTCTTT,CASSQDTTGNTEAFF,-,15,-,TRBV4-3,TRBJ1-1
TGTGCCAGCAGTTTTGGACGGACCTATGGCTACACCTTC,CASSFGRTYGYTF,few,13,-,TRBV27,TRBJ1-2
TGTGCCATCAGTGAGTTGCGGGGGAGGCAAGAGACCCAGTACTTC,CAISELRGRQETQYF,-,15,TRBD2,TRBV10-3,TRBJ2-5
TGCGCCAGCAGCCCTAGGGGACAGGGACTGACCTACGAGCAGTACTTC,CASSPRGQGLTYEQYF,-,16,TRBD1,TRBV5-1,TRBJ2-7
TGTGCCAGCAGCGCCATCTTAGCCAAAAACATTCAGTACTTC,CASSAILAKNIQYF,few,14,-,TRBV7-9,TRBJ2-4
TGCAGTGCTAGGGCCCAGGGGGTGGATGAAAAACTGTTTTTT,CSARAQGVDEKLFF,few,14,TRBD1,TRBV20-1,TRBJ1-4
TGCGCCAGCAGCCAAGATTGGGGACTAGCGGGGGGGCCCTCCCAGTTCTTC,CASSQDWGLAGGPSQFF,-,17,TRBD2,TRBV4-1,TRBJ2-1
TGTGCCAGCAGCTTATTAGGGTCCGGCAATCAGCCCCAGCATTTT,CASSLLGSGNQPQHF,-,15,-,TRBV7-2,TRBJ1-5
TGCGCCAGCAGCCAAGATCATTCCGGCTTTGCGAACACTGAAGCTTTCTTT,CASSQDHSGFANTEAFF,once,17,-,TRBV4-3,TRBJ1-1
TGTGCCAGCTCATCACCAGCCGCTAGCGTAGCAACAGATACGCAGTATTTT,CASSSPAASVATDTQYF,many,17,-,TRBV18,TRBJ2-3
TGTGCCAGCACGACTAGCGGGGGGACGGGGGAGACCCAGTACTTC,CASTTSGGTGETQYF,many,15,TRBD2,TRBV6-1,TRBJ2-5
TGTGCCAGCAGTTCGGACAGCCAAGAGACCCAGTACTTC,CASSSDSQETQYF,many,13,-,TRBV12-3/TRBV12-4,TRBJ2-5
TGTGCCAGCAGCAAGGTTGGTGAGGGAGGGGCTGAAGCTTTCTTT,CASSKVGEGGAEAFF,few,15,-,TRBV6-6,TRBJ1-1
TGTGCCAGCTCACCACCGTTACGGGGGGAAGCTTTCTTT,CASSPPLRGEAFF,-,13,-,TRBV18,TRBJ1-1
TGTGCCAGCTCACCAACGGGCATAGGAGGGGACACTGAAGCTTTCTTT,CASSPTGIGGDTEAFF,few,16,-,TRBV18,TRBJ1-1
TGTGCCAGCAGTTATCAGGGTGTAAGAGTTGAATCACCCCTCCACTTT,CASSYQGVRVESPLHF,-,16,-,TRBV28,TRBJ1-6
TGTGCCAGCCCATCAGGAGTGGTTGGCTACACCTTC,CASPSGVVGYTF,-,12,-,TRBV2,TRBJ1-2
TGCAGCGTTGTTGCAAACACCGGGGAGCTGTTTTTT,CSVVANTGELFF,-,12,-,TRBV29-1,TRBJ2-2
TGTGCCACCAGTGAGGGGACAGGGGGCTACGAGCAGTACTTC,CATSEGTGGYEQYF,-,14,TRBD1,TRBV24-1,TRBJ2-7
TGTGCCAGCAGCTTAGCTCCGGGGGGCCAAGAGACCCAGTACTTC,CASSLAPGGQETQYF,-,15,TRBD2,TRBV11-1,TRBJ2-5